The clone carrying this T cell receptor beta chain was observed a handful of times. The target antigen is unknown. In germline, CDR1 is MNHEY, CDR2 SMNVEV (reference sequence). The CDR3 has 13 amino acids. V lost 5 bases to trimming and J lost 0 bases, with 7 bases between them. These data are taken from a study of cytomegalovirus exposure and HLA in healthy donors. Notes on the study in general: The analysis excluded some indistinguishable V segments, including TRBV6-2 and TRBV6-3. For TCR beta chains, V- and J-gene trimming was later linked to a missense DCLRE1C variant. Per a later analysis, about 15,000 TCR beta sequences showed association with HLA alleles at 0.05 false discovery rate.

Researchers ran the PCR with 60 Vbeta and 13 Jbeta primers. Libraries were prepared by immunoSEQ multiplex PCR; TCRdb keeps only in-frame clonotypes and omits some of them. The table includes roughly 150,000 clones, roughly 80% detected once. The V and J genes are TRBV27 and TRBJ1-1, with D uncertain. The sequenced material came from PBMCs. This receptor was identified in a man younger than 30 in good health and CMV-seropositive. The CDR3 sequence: CASSNGVNTEAFF. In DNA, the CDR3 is TGTGCCAGCAGTAACGGGGTGAACACTGAAGCTTTCTTT.